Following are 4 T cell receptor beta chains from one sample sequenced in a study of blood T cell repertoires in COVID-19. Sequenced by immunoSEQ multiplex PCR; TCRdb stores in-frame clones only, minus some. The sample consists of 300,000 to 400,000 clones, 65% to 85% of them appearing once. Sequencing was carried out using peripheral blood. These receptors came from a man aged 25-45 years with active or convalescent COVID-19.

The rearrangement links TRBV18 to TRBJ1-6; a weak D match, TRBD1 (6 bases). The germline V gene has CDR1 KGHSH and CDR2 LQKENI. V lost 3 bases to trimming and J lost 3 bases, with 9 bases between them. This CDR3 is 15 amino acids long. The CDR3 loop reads CASSPGHVYNSPLHF. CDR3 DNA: TGTGCCAGCTCACCGGGACATGTCTATAATTCACCCCTCCACTTT.

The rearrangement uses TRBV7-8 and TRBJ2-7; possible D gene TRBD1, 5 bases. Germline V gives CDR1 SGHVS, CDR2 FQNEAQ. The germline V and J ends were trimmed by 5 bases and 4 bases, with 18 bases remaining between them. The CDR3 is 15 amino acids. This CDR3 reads CASSLSPGLGYEQYF. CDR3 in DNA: TGTGCCAGCAGCCTTTCTCCAGGGCTGGGGTACGAGCAGTACTTC.

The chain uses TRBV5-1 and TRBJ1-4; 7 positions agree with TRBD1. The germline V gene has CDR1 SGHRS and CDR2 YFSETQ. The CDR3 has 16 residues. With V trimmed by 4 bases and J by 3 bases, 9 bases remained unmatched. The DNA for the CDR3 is TGCGCCAGCAGCCCTTCCCCCGGGACAGCTAATGAAAAACTGTTTTTT. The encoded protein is CASSPSPGTANEKLFF.

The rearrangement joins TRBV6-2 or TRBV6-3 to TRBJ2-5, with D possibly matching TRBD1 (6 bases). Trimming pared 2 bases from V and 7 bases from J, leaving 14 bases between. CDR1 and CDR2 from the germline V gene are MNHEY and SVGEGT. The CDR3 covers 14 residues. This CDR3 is CASSYPDRSGTQYF. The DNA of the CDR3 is TGTGCCAGCAGTTACCCCGACAGGTCTGGGACCCAGTACTTC.